The 28 T cell receptor beta chains below come from one sample, sequenced in a study of beta chain features in type 1 diabetes. No antigen has been identified for these receptors. Overall study results and limits: Type 1 diabetes patients showed a moderate but significant shortening of TCRB CDR3s in all four CD4+ subsets.

The sequenced template was cDNA made from the entire isolated RNA. TCRdb keeps only in-frame clones here, not all; method: immunoSEQ multiplex PCR. The table shows under 200,000 clones, with 7.5% to 9.5% occurring only once. Sequencing used central memory CD4+ T cells from blood. The receptor set was obtained from a woman under 30 with type 1 diabetes.

This clone was recorded a few times. The rearrangement links TRBV28 to TRBJ2-1, with 10 bases matching TRBD1. The CDR3 is 16 amino acids. Germline V gene sequence: CDR1 MDHEN, CDR2 SYDVKM. The V gene end was trimmed by 4 bases and the J gene end by 7 bases; junction bases not matched to a gene: 10. This chain's CDR3 is CASSSGGQGRKNEQFF. The CDR3 coding sequence is TGTGCCAGCAGTTCGGGGGGACAGGGGCGGAAAAATGAGCAGTTCTTC.

The chain couples TRBV9 to TRBJ2-5; the D is unclear. The CDR3 is 13 residues long. Trimming pared 0 bases from V and 5 bases from J, leaving 8 bases between. Germline CDR1 and CDR2: SGDLS and YYNGEE. The CDR3 coding sequence is TGTGCCAGCAGCGTAGCGGTTGTGGAGACCCAGTACTTC. Amino acids: CASSVAVVETQYF.

This chain uses TRBV18 with TRBJ2-7; D perhaps matches TRBD2 (6 bases). V lost 3 bases, J lost 3 bases, and 12 bases lay in between. The CDR3 totals 14 residues. CDR1 and CDR2 (germline): KGHSH, LQKENI. As DNA, the CDR3 is TGTGCCAGCTCACCGACGGAGGGAAACTACGAGCAGTACTTC. Its translation: CASSPTEGNYEQYF.

The V and J genes are TRBV5-1 and TRBJ2-1; weak D call: TRBD1 (6 bases). The CDR3 is 14 amino acids. The germline V and J ends were trimmed by 3 bases and 4 bases, with 11 bases remaining between them. Germline-derived CDR1 and CDR2 are SGHRS and YFSETQ. The CDR3 is CASSYEQGYNEQFF. The CDR3 nucleotides read TGCGCCAGCAGCTATGAACAGGGATACAATGAGCAGTTCTTC.

This clone has more than one count but fewer than ten. The chain has TRBV7-2 and TRBJ2-1; 8 bases align to TRBD2. The germline gives CDR1 SGHTA, CDR2 FQGNSA. Trimming at V came to 3 bases and at J to 10 bases, leaving 5 bases not matched to a gene. The CDR3 covers 13 residues. The CDR3 DNA reads as TGTGCCAGCAGCTTCCTTAGCGGGGCCGAGCAGTTCTTC. This gives the protein CASSFLSGAEQFF.

This chain joins TRBV19 and TRBJ2-6; D might be TRBD2 (6 bases). Germline CDR1 LNHDA, CDR2 SQIVND (reference sequence). The CDR3 has 17 amino acids. Trimming left V 6 bases short and J 7 bases short, with 22 bases between. CDR3 sequence: CASRPVRGGNRANVLTF. DNA of the CDR3: TGTGCCAGTAGACCGGTCCGGGGCGGGAACAGAGCCAACGTCCTGACTTTC.

This clone has only a few counts. The V gene is TRBV4-1, the J gene TRBJ2-7; 11 bases match TRBD2. V shed 3 bases and J 5 bases; nucleotides not matched to a gene: 15. The CDR3 has 18 residues. Germline V gene sequence: CDR1 MGHRA, CDR2 YSYEKL. This CDR3 is CASSHRFSGRGGNDEQYF. The CDR3 bases are TGCGCCAGCAGCCATCGCTTTAGCGGGAGGGGAGGAAACGACGAGCAGTACTTC.

This clone was found a few times. The chain links TRBV6-6 to TRBJ2-3; 8 bases are shared with TRBD2. This CDR3 spans 16 amino acids. Germline CDR1 is MNHNY and CDR2 is SVGAGI (reference sequence). V lost 0 bases and J lost 2; bases outside the gene matches: 4. CDR3 DNA: TGTGCCAGCAGTTACTCGGCCGGGAGGGTCACAGATACGCAGTATTTT. Its translation is CASSYSAGRVTDTQYF.

This clone was observed a handful of times. The chain has TRBV2 and TRBJ2-5, with 7 bases lining up with TRBD2. V trimming: 5 bases; J trimming: 4 bases; junction bases outside the gene matches: 4. The CDR3 is 13 residues long. The germline gives CDR1 SNHLY, CDR2 FYNNEI. The DNA for the CDR3 is TGTGCCAGCAGTTCTAGCGGAACAGAGACCCAGTACTTC. Amino acid sequence: CASSSSGTETQYF.

A few counts support this clone. V usage is TRBV30 and J usage is TRBJ2-7; perhaps TRBD2 as D (6 bases). The CDR3 runs 13 residues. Trimming removed 0 bases from V and 4 bases from J, with 10 bases in between. Germline V gives CDR1 GTSNPN, CDR2 SVGIG (reference sequence). CDR3 in DNA: TGTGCCTGGAGTGTACAGCGGGCGTACGAGCAGTACTTC. Encoded protein: CAWSVQRAYEQYF.

This clone was counted at least ten times. The chain uses TRBV5-4 and TRBJ2-7, with 11 bases fitting TRBD2. Germline CDR1 reads SGHNT; CDR2 reads YYREEE (reference sequence). The V gene end was trimmed by 4 bases and the J gene end by 3 bases; junction bases not matched to a gene: 6. The CDR3 consists of 15 residues. DNA of the CDR3: TGTGCCAGCAGCAAGACTAGCGGGGATGGCTACGAGCAGTACTTC. Encoded protein: CASSKTSGDGYEQYF.

The chain couples TRBV6-6 to TRBJ1-1, with TRBD1 identical over 9 bases. Germline V gene sequence: CDR1 MNHNY, CDR2 SVGAGI (reference sequence). Germline trimming cut 6 bases from V and 4 bases from J; bases unmatched to any gene: 6. The CDR3 length is 14 residues. CDR3 DNA: TGTGCCAGCAGGACCGGGACAGGGCTCACTGAAGCTTTCTTT. Protein sequence: CASRTGTGLTEAFF.

V gene TRBV19 combines with J gene TRBJ2-1, with D possibly matching TRBD2 (6 bases). The germline V gene has CDR1 LNHDA and CDR2 SQIVND (reference sequence). The CDR3 loop spans 14 amino acids. Trimming left V 4 bases short and J 0 bases short, with 7 bases between. The CDR3 region has the DNA TGTGCCAGTAGTAGCGGGACCTCCTACAATGAGCAGTTCTTC. Translating it yields CASSSGTSYNEQFF.

This clone was seen a handful of times. The chain combines TRBV10-3 with TRBJ2-3, with D possibly being TRBD2 (6 bases). Germline CDR1 is ENHRY and CDR2 is SYGVKD. CDR3 length equals 11 residues. The V end lost 6 bases, the J end lost 6 bases, and 7 bases lay between the germline ends. Here the CDR3 DNA reads TGTGCCATCAGCGGAGGGGATACGCAGTATTTT. This gives the protein CAISGGDTQYF.

This chain joins TRBV20-1 and TRBJ1-6, with unresolved D. Germline V lookup: CDR1 DFQATT, CDR2 SNEGSKA (reference sequence). The ends were cut back, 3 bases at V and 14 bases at J, with 11 bases in the middle. The CDR3 runs to 11 residues. The CDR3 loop is CSASDGGSLHF. The CDR3, as DNA: TGCAGTGCTAGTGATGGAGGATCCCTCCACTTT.

The chain has TRBV30 and TRBJ1-2; 7 bases map to TRBD1. V lost 5 bases and J lost 2; bases outside the gene matches: 2. CDR1 GTSNPN and CDR2 SVGIG come from the germline V gene (reference sequence). The CDR3 runs 12 residues. In DNA, the CDR3 is TGTGCCTGGGGGACAGTAAACTATGGCTACACCTTC. Amino acid sequence: CAWGTVNYGYTF.

V gene TRBV4-3 combines with J gene TRBJ2-5; 7 bases are a match to TRBD1. J gave up 5 bases and V 0 bases, and 3 bases lay outside the gene matches. Germline V lookup: CDR1 LGHNA, CDR2 YSLEER. The CDR3 runs 14 residues. The CDR3 spells CASSQENRGETQYF. The CDR3 DNA reads TGCGCCAGCAGCCAAGAAAACAGGGGTGAGACCCAGTACTTC.

The chain carries TRBV27 and TRBJ2-1, with 7 bases identical to TRBD1. Germline V gene lookup returns CDR1 MNHEY and CDR2 SMNVEV (reference sequence). With V trimmed by 3 bases and J by 1 base, 0 bases remained unmatched. CDR3 length equals 14 residues. Here the CDR3 reads CASSFRGSYNEQFF. The CDR3 DNA reads TGTGCCAGCAGTTTCAGGGGGTCCTACAATGAGCAGTTCTTC.

This clone occurred a few times. The chain combines TRBV7-9 with TRBJ2-4; 7 nucleotides align to TRBD2. The J segment lost 7 bases and the V segment lost 8 bases, leaving 2 bases of the junction unmatched. Germline CDR1 and CDR2: SEHNR and FQNEAQ (reference sequence). The CDR3 contains 11 residues. The CDR3 DNA reads as TGTGCCAGCGGGAGGGAGAACATTCAGTACTTC. Its translation is CASGRENIQYF.

The chain carries TRBV5-1 and TRBJ2-2; D perhaps matches TRBD1 (5 bases). The CDR3 is made up of 14 amino acids. The V gene lost 0 bases and the J gene lost 4 bases, with 7 bases spanning the gap. In germline, CDR1 is SGHRS, CDR2 YFSETQ. The CDR3 region is CASSLGRGTGELFF. The CDR3 DNA reads as TGCGCCAGCAGCTTGGGTAGGGGCACCGGGGAGCTGTTTTTT.

V is TRBV5-4 and J is TRBJ2-3, with 8 bases matching TRBD1. The CDR3 loop spans 16 amino acids. In germline, CDR1 is SGHNT, CDR2 YYREEE (reference sequence). Germline trimming cut 4 bases from V and 2 bases from J; bases unmatched to any gene: 9. This CDR3 is CASSPDRARLTDTQYF. The CDR3, as DNA: TGTGCCAGCAGCCCGGACAGGGCTAGACTCACAGATACGCAGTATTTT.

This clone occurred a few times. The chain is built from TRBV9 and TRBJ1-5; maybe TRBD1 (5 bases). Germline CDR1 and CDR2: SGDLS and YYNGEE. The CDR3 is 15 amino acids. Deletions cut 0 bases from V and 0 bases from J, with 7 bases between. The CDR3 sequence: CASSVEGNSNQPQHF. In DNA, the CDR3 is TGTGCCAGCAGCGTAGAGGGGAATAGCAATCAGCCCCAGCATTTT.

This clone was seen a handful of times. The chain links TRBV15 to TRBJ2-1; 9 bases line up with TRBD2. This CDR3 region has 21 residues. Unmatched junction bases numbered 15, after V lost 0 bases and J lost 0 bases. CDR1 and CDR2 (germline): LNHNV, YYDKDF (reference sequence). CDR3 sequence reads: CATSRDSRGLAGRSSYNEQFF. In DNA, the CDR3 is TGTGCCACCAGCAGAGATAGCCGAGGTCTAGCGGGAAGAAGCTCCTACAATGAGCAGTTCTTC.

The table lists this clone with a few counts. The chain employs TRBV7-3 and TRBJ2-6; TRBD1 matches at 8 bases. The ends lost 2 bases at V and 4 bases at J; junction bases unmatched: 7. This CDR3 has 17 residues. From germline, CDR1 is SGHTA and CDR2 FQGTGA. CDR3 bases: TGTGCCAGCAGCTTATGGCACAGGGGGAGCGGGGCCAACGTCCTGACTTTC. Its translation: CASSLWHRGSGANVLTF. The variable domain in full, completed from reference TRBV7-3 and TRBJ2-6, reads GAGVSQTPSNKVTEKGKYVELRCDPISGHTALYWYRQSLGQGPEFLIYFQGTGAADDSGLPNDRFFAVRPEGSVSTLKIQRTERGDSAVYLCASSLWHRGSGANVLTFGAGSRLTVL.

This clone was detected only a few times. The V gene is TRBV5-5, the J gene TRBJ2-1, with 7 bases that match TRBD2. The CDR3 loop spans 15 amino acids. V was pared by 0 bases and J by 10 bases, with 10 bases of the junction left unmatched. Germline-derived CDR1 and CDR2 are SGHKS and YYEKEE (reference sequence). The CDR3 DNA is TGTGCCAGCAGCTTGGTCGGGAGGAGGATTGGGGAGCAGTTCTTC. Translation gives CASSLVGRRIGEQFF.

This clone was detected a few times. The rearrangement joins TRBV27 to TRBJ2-2; TRBD2 matches at 12 bases. V was pared by 5 bases and J by 8 bases, with 9 bases of the junction left unmatched. The CDR3 is made up of 16 amino acids. CDR1 and CDR2 (germline): MNHEY, SMNVEV (reference sequence). In DNA, the CDR3 is TGTGCCAGCAGTCTCCGGACTAGCGGGAAGTCGGGGGAGCTGTTTTTT. Amino acids: CASSLRTSGKSGELFF.

About this clone: Other DNA sequences within the sample encode an identical CDR3. The V call is TRBV5-1, the J call TRBJ2-5, with TRBD1 matching 9 bases. The CDR3 totals 14 residues. J was trimmed by 4 bases and V by 4 bases; bases with no gene match: 5. Germline V gives CDR1 SGHRS, CDR2 YFSETQ. Here the CDR3 DNA reads TGCGCCAGCAGCCCCGGACAGGGGCGAGAGACCCAGTACTTC. It codes for CASSPGQGRETQYF. Full variable domain (outside the CDR3, taken from reference TRBV5-1 and TRBJ2-5): KAGVTQTPRYLIKTRGQQVTLSCSPISGHRSVSWYQQTPGQGLQFLFEYFSETQRNKGNFPGRFSGRQFSNSRSEMNVSTLELGDSALYLCASSPGQGRETQYFGPGTRLLVL.

The V and J genes are TRBV6-5 and TRBJ1-2; D gene ambiguous. Germline V lookup: CDR1 MNHEY, CDR2 SVGAGI. Trimming shortened V by 6 bases and J by 1 base, and 6 bases separated the two germline ends. The CDR3 runs to 12 residues. The CDR3, as DNA: TGTGCCAGCAGGTCCATTAACTATGGCTACACCTTC. Its translation is CASRSINYGYTF.